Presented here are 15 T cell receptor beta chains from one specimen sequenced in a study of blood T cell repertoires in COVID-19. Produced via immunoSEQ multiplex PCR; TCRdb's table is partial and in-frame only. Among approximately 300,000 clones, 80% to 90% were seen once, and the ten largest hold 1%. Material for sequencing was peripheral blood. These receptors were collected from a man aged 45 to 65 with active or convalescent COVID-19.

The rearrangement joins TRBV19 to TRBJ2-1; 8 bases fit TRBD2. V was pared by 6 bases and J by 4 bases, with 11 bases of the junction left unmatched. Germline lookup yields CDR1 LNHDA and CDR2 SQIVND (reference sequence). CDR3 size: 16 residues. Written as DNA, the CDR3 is TGTGCCAGTAGCAGGACTAGCCAAAATGTGTACAATGAGCAGTTCTTC. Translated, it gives CASSRTSQNVYNEQFF.

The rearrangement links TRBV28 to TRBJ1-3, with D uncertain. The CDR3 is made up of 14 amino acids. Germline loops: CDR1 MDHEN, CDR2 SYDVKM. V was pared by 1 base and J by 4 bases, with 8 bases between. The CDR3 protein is CASSLYGEGNTIYF. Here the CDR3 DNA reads TGTGCCAGCAGTTTATACGGGGAAGGAAACACCATATATTTT.

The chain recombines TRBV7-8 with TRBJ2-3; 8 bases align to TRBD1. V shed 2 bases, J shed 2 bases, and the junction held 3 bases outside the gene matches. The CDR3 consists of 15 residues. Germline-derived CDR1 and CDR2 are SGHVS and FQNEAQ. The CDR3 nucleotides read TGTGCCAGCAGCTTATACAGGGGGGTCACAGATACGCAGTATTTT. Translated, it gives CASSLYRGVTDTQYF.

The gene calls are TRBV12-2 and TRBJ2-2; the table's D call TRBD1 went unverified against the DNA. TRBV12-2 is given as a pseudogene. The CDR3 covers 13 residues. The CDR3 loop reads CASSRTLTGELFF. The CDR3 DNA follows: TGTGCAAGTTCCCGGACACTCACCGGGGAGCTGTTTTTT.

CDR3 protein: CASSLARAGQNQPQHF. The CDR3 bases are TGTGCCAGCAGCTTAGCGCGGGCAGGCCAGAATCAGCCCCAGCATTTT. J is TRBJ1-5 and V is TRBV7-8, with D unresolved. V was shortened by 0 bases and J by 4 bases, with 13 bases between the two germline ends. The germline V gene has CDR1 SGHVS and CDR2 FQNEAQ. The CDR3 runs 16 residues. Supplemented by reference TRBV7-8 and TRBJ1-5, the full variable domain reads GAGVSQSPRYKVAKRGQDVALRCDPISGHVSLFWYQQALGQGPEFLTYFQNEAQLDKSGLPSDRFFAERPEGSVSTLKIQRTQQEDSAVYLCASSLARAGQNQPQHFGDGTRLSIL.

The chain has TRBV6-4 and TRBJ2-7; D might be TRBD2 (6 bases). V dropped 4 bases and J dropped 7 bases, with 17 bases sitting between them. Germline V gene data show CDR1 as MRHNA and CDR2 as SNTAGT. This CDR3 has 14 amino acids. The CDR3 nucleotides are TGTGCCAGCAGTGCTCTCCCTGGACTAACGGAGCAGTACTTC. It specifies CASSALPGLTEQYF.

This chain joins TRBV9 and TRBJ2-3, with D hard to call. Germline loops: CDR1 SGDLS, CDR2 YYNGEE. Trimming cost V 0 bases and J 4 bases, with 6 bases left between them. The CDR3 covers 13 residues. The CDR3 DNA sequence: TGTGCCAGCAGCGTAGAGAGTGCAGATACGCAGTATTTT. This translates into CASSVESADTQYF. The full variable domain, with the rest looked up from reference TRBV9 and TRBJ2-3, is DSGVTQTPKHLITATGQRVTLRCSPRSGDLSVYWYQQSLDQGLQFLIQYYNGEERAKGNILERFSAQQFPDLHSELNLSSLELGDSALYFCASSVESADTQYFGPGTRLTVL.

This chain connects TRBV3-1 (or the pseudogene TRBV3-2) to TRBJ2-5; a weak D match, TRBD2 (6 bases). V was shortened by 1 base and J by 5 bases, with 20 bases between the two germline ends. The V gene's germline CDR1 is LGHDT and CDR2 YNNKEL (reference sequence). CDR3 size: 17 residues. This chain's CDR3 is CASSQGRRRGAGETQYF. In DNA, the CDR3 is TGTGCCAGCAGCCAAGGGAGACGGAGGGGAGCTGGGGAGACCCAGTACTTC.

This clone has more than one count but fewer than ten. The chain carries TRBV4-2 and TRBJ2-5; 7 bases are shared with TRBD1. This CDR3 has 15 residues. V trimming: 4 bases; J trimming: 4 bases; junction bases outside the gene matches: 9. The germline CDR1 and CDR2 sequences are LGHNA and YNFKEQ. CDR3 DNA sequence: TGTGCCAGCAGCCTCAATGACAGGGTAGCAGAGACCCAGTACTTC. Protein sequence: CASSLNDRVAETQYF.

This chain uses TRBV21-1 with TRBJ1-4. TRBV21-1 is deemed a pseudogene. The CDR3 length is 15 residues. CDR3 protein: CASSKEARVNEKLFF. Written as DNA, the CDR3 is TGTGCCAGCAGCAAAGAAGCACGGGTAAATGAAAAACTGTTTTTT.

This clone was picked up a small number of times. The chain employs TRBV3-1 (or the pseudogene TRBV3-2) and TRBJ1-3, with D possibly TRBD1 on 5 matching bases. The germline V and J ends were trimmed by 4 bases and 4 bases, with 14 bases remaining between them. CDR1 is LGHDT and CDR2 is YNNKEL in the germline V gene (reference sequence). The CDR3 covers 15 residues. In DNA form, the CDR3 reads TGTGCCAGCAGCCTGAAGGGACTACGCGGAAACACCATATATTTT. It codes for CASSLKGLRGNTIYF.

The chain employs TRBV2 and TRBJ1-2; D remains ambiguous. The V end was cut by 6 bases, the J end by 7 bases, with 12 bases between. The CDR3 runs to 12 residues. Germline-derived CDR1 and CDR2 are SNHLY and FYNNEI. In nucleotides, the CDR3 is TGTGCCAGCAGATCCGACGAGGGTGGCTACACCTTC. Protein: CASRSDEGGYTF.

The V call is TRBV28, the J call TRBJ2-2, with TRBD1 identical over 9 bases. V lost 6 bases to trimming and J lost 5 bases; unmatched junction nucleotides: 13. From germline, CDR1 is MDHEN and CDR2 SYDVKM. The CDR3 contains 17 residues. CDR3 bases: TGTGCCAGCAGAGACCTCAGGGGACAGGGCTTAACCGGGGAGCTGTTTTTT. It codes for CASRDLRGQGLTGELFF.

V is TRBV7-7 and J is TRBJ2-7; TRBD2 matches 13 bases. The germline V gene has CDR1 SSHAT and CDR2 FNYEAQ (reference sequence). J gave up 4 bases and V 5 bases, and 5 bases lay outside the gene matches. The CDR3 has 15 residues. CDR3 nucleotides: TGTGCCAGCAGCCGGGGACTAGCGGGGTTATACGAGCAGTACTTC. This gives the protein CASSRGLAGLYEQYF.

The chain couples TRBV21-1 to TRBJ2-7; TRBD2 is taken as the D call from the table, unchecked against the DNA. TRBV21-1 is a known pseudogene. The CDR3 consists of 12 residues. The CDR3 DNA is TGTGCCAGTAAAGCGTCGTATCACGAGCAGTACTTC. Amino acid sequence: CASKASYHEQYF.